A selection of T cell receptor beta chains follows, all from one sample in a study of cytomegalovirus exposure and HLA in healthy donors. Profiled with immunoSEQ multiplex PCR; TCRdb holds only in-frame clones, not every one. This table has almost 200,000 clones, about four fifths appearing once. Sequencing used PBMCs. All receptors derive from a male donor in good health and CMV-seropositive. The CDR3 runs from the conserved cysteine through the conserved F or W. D genes are given only for firm matches. Size tells how often a clone was seen (once, few, many) or the class of an expanded clone, and some rows leave it out.

d_call clone_size j_call v_call cdr3_nt cdr3_aa
TRBD1 NA TRBJ2-1 TRBV9 TGTGCCAGCAGCGTAGGCCCCACAGGGGAGAATGAGCAGTTCTTC CASSVGPTGENEQFF
TRBD1 NA TRBJ2-1 TRBV18 TGTGCCAGCTCACCACCCCAGGGGGTGAGGGATGAGCAGTTCTTC CASSPPQGVRDEQFF
NA NA TRBJ1-1 TRBV10-3 TGTGCCATCAGTGACCCGAGGGACATGAACACTGAAGCTTTCTTT CAISDPRDMNTEAFF
TRBD2 NA TRBJ2-7 TRBV5-6 TGTGCCAGCAGCTTCCGGCTAGCGGGATACTACGAGCAGTACTTC CASSFRLAGYYEQYF
TRBD1 NA TRBJ2-7 TRBV19 TGTGCCAGTAGTGTGGACAGGGGGGACGAGCAGTACTTC CASSVDRGDEQYF
NA NA TRBJ1-1 TRBV5-6 TGTGCCAGCAGCGCCCAGGTGAACACTGAAGCTTTCTTT CASSAQVNTEAFF
TRBD1 NA TRBJ2-1 TRBV6-6 TGTGCCAGCAGTTTCATCCACAGGACAGGTCCCGAGCAGTTCTTC CASSFIHRTGPEQFF
NA NA TRBJ1-2 TRBV5-1 TGCGCCAGCAGCTTGCACCGGGGGGATAACTATGGCTACACCTTC CASSLHRGDNYGYTF
NA NA TRBJ2-7 TRBV5-1 TGCGCCAGCAGCCTACAGGGACCTATAGGAGGCGAGCAGTACTTC CASSLQGPIGGEQYF
NA NA TRBJ2-7 TRBV27 TGTGCCAGCAGTTTAAACAGGGTGTTGGGGGAGCAGTACTTC CASSLNRVLGEQYF
TRBD1 NA TRBJ1-1 TRBV7-9 TGTGCCAGCAGCTTGCAGGGGGTTGAAGCTTTCTTT CASSLQGVEAFF
NA NA TRBJ2-7 TRBV9 TGTGCCAGCAGCGTAGGTTCGGGAGCACTTCTCGAGCAGTACTTC CASSVGSGALLEQYF
TRBD2 few TRBJ2-7 TRBV14 TGTGCCAGCAGCCAAGCGGGAGGGCCCTACGAGCAGTACTTC CASSQAGGPYEQYF
NA NA TRBJ2-5 TRBV6-5 TGTGCCAGCAGTTCCCCCACAGGGACGGAGACCCAGTACTTC CASSSPTGTETQYF
TRBD1 NA TRBJ2-5 TRBV29-1 TGCAGCGTTAACCGGGACAGAGTTCAAGAGACCCAGTACTTC CSVNRDRVQETQYF
TRBD1 NA TRBJ1-3 TRBV7-2 TGTGCCAGCAGCTTCGGACAGGCGCTCTCTGGAAGCACCATATATTTT CASSFGQALSGSTIYF
NA NA TRBJ1-2 TRBV4-1 TGCGCCAGCAGGGATAGGGGTCCCCTTGGGAACTATGGCTACACCTTC CASRDRGPLGNYGYTF
TRBD2 once TRBJ2-5 TRBV2 TGTGCCAGCAATCATCGACTAGCGGGGGATAAGACCCAGTACTTC CASNHRLAGDKTQYF
NA NA TRBJ2-5 TRBV5-1 TGCGCCAGCAGCTTGGGGACAGCCGGACCGGCGACCCAGTACTTC CASSLGTAGPATQYF
TRBD2 NA TRBJ2-7 TRBV7-2 TGTGCCAGCAGTTTGCCTGGACTAGCGGGGGGGATGGAGCAGTACTTC CASSLPGLAGGMEQYF
NA NA TRBJ2-2 TRBV6-5 TGTGCCAGCAGTTACTGGGGGCCGGGGACCGGGGAGCTGTTTTTT CASSYWGPGTGELFF
TRBD1 NA TRBJ1-2 TRBV6-5 TGTGCCAGCAGTTACCCGTTTGGACAGGACTATGGCTACACCTTC CASSYPFGQDYGYTF
TRBD2 NA TRBJ2-1 TRBV19 TGTGCCAGTAGTATATCGGGAGGGCGGAATGAGCAGTTCTTC CASSISGGRNEQFF
TRBD2 NA TRBJ2-5 TRBV27 TGTGCCAGCAGTTTATCGCTCGGGGGAGGGGAGACCCAGTACTTC CASSLSLGGGETQYF
NA once TRBJ1-2 TRBV7-2 TGTGCCAGCAGCTTAGGCCCGAGCTATGGCTACACCTTC CASSLGPSYGYTF
TRBD2 NA TRBJ2-3 TRBV5-1 TGCGCCAGCAGTACTGCTAGCGGAGGTCGCACAGATACGCAGTATTTT CASSTASGGRTDTQYF